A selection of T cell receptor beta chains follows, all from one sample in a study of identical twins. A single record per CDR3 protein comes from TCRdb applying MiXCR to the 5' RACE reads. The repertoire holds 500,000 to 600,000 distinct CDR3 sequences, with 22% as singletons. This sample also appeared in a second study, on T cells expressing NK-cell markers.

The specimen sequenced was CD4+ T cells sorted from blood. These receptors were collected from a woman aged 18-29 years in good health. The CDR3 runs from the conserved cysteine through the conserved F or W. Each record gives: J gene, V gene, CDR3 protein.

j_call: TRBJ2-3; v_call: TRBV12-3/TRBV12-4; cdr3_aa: CASSSTAGGERTDTQYF
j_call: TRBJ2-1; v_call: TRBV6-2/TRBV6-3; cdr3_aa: CASSSPSGRLNEQFF
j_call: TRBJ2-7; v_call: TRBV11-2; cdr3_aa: CASSYRDSYEQYF
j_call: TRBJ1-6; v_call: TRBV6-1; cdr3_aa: CASRGGSDEPLHF
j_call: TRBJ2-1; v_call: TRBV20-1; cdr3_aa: CSASGARSYNEQFF
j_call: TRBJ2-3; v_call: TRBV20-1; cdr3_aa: CSARPQGQGADTQYF
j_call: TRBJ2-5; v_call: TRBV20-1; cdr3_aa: CSAFWTSGGGKTQYF
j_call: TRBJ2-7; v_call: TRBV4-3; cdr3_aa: CASSQDALLGEQYF
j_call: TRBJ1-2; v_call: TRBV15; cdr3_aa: CATSRGDSNYGYTF
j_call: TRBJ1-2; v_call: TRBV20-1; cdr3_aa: CSARDRVGYTF
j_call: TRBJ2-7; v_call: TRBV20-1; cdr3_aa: CSARGISTRTTYEQYF
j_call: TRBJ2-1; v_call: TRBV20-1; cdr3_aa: CSASRSGQGVYEQFF
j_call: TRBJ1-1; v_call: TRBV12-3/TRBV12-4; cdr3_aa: CASSSVLGENTEAFF
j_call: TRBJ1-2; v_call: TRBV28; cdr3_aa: CASLRQGAYGYTF
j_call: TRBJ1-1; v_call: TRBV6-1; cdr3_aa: CASNPPLGLNTEAFF
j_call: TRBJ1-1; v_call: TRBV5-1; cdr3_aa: CASSLVRGEDEAFF
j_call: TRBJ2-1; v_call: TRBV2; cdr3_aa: CASRMAVGPYNEQFF
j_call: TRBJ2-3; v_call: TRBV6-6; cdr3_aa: CASSYLGDTQYF
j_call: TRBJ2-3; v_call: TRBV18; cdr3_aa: CASSPPSTDTQYF
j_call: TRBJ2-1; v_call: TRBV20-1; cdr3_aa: CSVLAGGRGQFF
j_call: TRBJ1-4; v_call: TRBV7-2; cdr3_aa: CASSLGLRHEKLFF
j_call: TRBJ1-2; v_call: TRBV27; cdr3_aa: CAIGQVLYGYTF
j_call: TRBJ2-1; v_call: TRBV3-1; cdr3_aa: CASSQSGYEQFF
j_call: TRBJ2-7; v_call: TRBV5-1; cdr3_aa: CASSLAWLVDEQYF
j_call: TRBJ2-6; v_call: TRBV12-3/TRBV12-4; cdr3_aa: CASSLRFSGANVLTF
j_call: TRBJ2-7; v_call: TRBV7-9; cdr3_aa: CASSLATLGEQYF
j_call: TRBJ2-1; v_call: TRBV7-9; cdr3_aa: CASSSLRWDSYNEQFF
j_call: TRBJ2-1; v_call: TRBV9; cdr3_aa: CASSVLAGYYNEQFF
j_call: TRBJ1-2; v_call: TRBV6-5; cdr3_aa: CASSYSGYPGQGSYGYTF
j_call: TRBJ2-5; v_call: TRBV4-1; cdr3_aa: CASSQGRSMVETQYF
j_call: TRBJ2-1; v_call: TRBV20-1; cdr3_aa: CSATPGRRTQFF
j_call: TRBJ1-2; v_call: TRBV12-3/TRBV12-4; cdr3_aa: CASSWLRQGSYTF
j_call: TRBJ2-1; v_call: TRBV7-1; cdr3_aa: CASSSPTRLAGNSPHSYNEQFF
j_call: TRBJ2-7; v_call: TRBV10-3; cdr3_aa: CAISDPGQGGHEQYF
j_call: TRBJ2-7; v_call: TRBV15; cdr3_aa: CATSSGQGATYEQYF
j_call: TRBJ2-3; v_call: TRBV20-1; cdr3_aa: CSARLAGSDTQYF
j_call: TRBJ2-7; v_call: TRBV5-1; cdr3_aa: CASSFRRGDEQYF
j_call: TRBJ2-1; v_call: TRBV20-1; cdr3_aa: CSASAGLVDEQFF
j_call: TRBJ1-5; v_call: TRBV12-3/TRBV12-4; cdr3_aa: CASSLGQLNSNQPQHF
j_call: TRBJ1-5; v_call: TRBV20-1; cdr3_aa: CSASRNRDSNQPQHF
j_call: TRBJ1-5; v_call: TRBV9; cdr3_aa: CASSVEGSQPQHF
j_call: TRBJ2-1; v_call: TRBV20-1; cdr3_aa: CSARVVGEGFYNEQFF
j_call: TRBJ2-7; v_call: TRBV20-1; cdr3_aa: CSAVEGYEQYF
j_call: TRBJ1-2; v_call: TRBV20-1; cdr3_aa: CSASRDSNYGYTF
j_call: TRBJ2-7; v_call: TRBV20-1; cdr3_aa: CSAENRGLSEQYF
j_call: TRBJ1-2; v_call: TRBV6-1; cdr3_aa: CASKRQVTYGYTF
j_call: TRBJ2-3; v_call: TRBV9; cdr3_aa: CASSVALGEGTDTQCF
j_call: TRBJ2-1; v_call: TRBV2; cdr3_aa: CASSEEGGGLHYNEQFF
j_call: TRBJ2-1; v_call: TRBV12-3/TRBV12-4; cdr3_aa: CASSSPLAGVRNEQFF
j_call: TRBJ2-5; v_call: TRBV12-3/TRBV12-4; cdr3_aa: CASNLIEGGAKTQYF
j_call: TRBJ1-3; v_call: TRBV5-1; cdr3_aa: CASSLLGTGNTIYF
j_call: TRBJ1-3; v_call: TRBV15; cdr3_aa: CATSRDFGRGNTIYF
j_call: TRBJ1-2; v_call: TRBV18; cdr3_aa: CASSRDENYGYTF
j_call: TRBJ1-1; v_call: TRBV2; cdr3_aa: CASSGSGEQAFF
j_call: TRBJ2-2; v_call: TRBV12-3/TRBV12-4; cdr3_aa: CASSLWGPGELFF
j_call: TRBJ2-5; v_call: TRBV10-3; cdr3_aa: CAIGPGSGTETQYF
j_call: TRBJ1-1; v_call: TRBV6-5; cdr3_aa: CASRDPVTEAFF